This T cell receptor (beta chain) was recovered during a study of OX40 agonist ivuxolimab in advanced cancers. Whole-study context: Recorded diagnoses for dose-escalation patients were hepatocellular carcinoma, melanoma, renal cell or head and neck cancer. Whole-study findings and limits: Researchers report that CD8+ T cells had, on average, more expanded clones than CD4+. Antigen targets of the expanded peripheral T cells went undetermined.

From germline, CDR1 is GTSNPN and CDR2 SVGIG (reference sequence). This CDR3 contains 15 residues. Trimming left V 0 bases short and J 2 bases short, with 11 bases between. Clones were read by immunoSEQ multiplex PCR, and TCRdb kept only the in-frame ones, dropping some. Of around 83,000 clones detected, 65% to 85% appear once; the ten largest clones hold 6.5% to 8%. Details on this clone: The antigen is unknown.

Source: CD4+ or CD8+ T cells sorted from blood, taken in a trial of the OX40 agonist ivuxolimab. The clonotype originates from an adult with an advanced solid tumor such as melanoma, head and neck, liver or kidney cancer. The chain recombines TRBV30 with TRBJ1-5; D is ambiguous. The CDR3 DNA follows: TGTGCCTGGAGTGTATCCAGTTGGGGCAATCAGCCCCAGCATTTT. It specifies CAWSVSSWGNQPQHF.